This TCR beta chain appears in the sequencing data of a study of monozygotic twins with cystic fibrosis. The CDR3 sequence is 13 residues long. V was clipped by 4 bases and J by 4 bases, with 8 bases between them. Germline CDR1 SEHNR, CDR2 FQNEAQ (reference sequence). This table comes from immunoSEQ multiplex PCR, and its TCRdb copy is limited to in-frame clones, with some not included. The sample lists 30,000 or so clones, roughly 96% occurring once. The rearrangement joins TRBV7-9 to TRBJ1-5, with D unclear. Sequencing used blood. The clonotype originates from a girl aged 2 to 9 with cystic fibrosis. The CDR3 DNA is TGTGCCAGCAGCTCAGGCCAAAATCAGCCCCAGCATTTT. This translates into CASSSGQNQPQHF.